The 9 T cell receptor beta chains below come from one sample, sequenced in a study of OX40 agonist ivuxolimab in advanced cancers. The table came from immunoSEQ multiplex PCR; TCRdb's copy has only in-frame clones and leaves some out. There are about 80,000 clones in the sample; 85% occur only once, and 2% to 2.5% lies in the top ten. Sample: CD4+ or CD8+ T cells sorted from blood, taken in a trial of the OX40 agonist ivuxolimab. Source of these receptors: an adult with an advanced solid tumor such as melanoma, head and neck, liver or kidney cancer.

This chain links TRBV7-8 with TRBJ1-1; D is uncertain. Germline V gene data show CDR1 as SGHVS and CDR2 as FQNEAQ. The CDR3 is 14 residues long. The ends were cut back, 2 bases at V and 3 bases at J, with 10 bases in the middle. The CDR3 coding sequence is TGTGCCAGCAGCTTACCGGGAGAGTACACTGAAGCTTTCTTT. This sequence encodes CASSLPGEYTEAFF.

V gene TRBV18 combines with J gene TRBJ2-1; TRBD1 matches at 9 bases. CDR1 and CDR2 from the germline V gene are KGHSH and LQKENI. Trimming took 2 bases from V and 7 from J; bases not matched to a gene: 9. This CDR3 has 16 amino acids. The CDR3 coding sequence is TGTGCCAGCTCACCATCCGGGACAGGGTACGAGAATGAGCAGTTCTTC. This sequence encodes CASSPSGTGYENEQFF.

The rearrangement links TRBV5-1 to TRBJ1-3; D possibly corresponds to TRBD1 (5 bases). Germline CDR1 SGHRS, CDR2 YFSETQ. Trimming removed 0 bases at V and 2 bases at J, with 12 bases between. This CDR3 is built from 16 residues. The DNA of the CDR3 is TGCGCCAGCAGCTTGGCCGAGGGGTTAACTGGAAACACCATATATTTT. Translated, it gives CASSLAEGLTGNTIYF.

Here the CDR3 DNA reads TGTGCCAGTAGTACAGGGGTGGACACAGATACGCAGTATTTT. It is translated as CASSTGVDTDTQYF. The chain carries TRBV19 and TRBJ2-3; D might be TRBD1 (6 bases). Between the trimmed V and J ends, which lost 4 bases and 2 bases, there was a span of 10 bases. The CDR3 is made up of 14 amino acids. Germline loops: CDR1 LNHDA, CDR2 SQIVND (reference sequence).

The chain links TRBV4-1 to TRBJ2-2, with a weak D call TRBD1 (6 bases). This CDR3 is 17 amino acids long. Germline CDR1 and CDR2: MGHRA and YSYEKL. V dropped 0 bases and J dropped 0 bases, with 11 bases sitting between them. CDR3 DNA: TGCGCCAGCAGCCAAGATCCCAGGGGCTCGAACACCGGGGAGCTGTTTTTT. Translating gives CASSQDPRGSNTGELFF.

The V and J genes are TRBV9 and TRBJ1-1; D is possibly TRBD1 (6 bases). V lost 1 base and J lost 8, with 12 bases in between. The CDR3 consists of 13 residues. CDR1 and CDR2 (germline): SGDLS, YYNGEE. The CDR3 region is CASSVSEQGEAFF. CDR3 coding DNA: TGTGCCAGCAGCGTATCCGAACAGGGAGAAGCTTTCTTT.

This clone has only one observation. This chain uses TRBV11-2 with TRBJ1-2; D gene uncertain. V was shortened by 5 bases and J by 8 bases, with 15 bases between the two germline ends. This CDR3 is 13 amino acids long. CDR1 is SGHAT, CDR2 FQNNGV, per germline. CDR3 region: CASSLGKGQGYTF. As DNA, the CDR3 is TGTGCCAGCAGCCTCGGAAAGGGTCAGGGCTACACCTTC.

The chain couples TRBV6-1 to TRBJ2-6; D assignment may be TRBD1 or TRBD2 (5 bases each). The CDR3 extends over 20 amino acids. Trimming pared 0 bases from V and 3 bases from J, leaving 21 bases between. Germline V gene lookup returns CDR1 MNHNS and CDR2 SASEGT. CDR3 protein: CASSEAVGRGVGIGANVLTF. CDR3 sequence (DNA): TGTGCCAGCAGTGAAGCTGTAGGTAGGGGAGTGGGGATTGGGGCCAACGTCCTGACTTTC.

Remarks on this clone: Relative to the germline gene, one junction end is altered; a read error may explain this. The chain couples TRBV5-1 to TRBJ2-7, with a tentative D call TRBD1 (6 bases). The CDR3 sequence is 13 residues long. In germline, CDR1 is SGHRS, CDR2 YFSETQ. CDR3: CASSSPGAYEQYF. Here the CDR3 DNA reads TGTGCCAGCAGCAGCCCAGGGGCCTACGAGCAGTACTTC.